The 27 T cell receptor beta chains below all came from one sample that was sequenced in a study of identical twins. TCRdb itself ran the 5' RACE reads through MiXCR, one entry per CDR3 protein. Among 1.5 million to 2 million distinct CDR3 sequences, under 35% were seen once, and the ten largest hold around 0.3%. Sequencing input: cord blood. The receptors were sampled from a newborn girl in good health.

This clonotype was observed a handful of times. This chain connects TRBV20-1 to TRBJ1-1; no firm D call. V was shortened by 3 bases and J by 1 base, with 12 bases between the two germline ends. From germline, CDR1 is DFQATT and CDR2 SNEGSKA (reference sequence). The CDR3 has 14 residues. This CDR3 is CSARRFSGNTEAFF. CDR3 DNA: TGCAGTGCTAGGAGGTTCAGTGGGAACACTGAAGCTTTCTTT.

The V gene is TRBV4-2, the J gene TRBJ2-7; possibly TRBD1 for D (5 bases). From germline, CDR1 is LGHNA and CDR2 YNFKEQ. The CDR3 loop spans 15 amino acids. The germline V and J ends were trimmed by 0 bases and 2 bases, with 11 bases remaining between them. Here the CDR3 DNA reads TGTGCCAGCAGCCAAGACAGGGAAAATCCCTACGAGCAGTACTTC. It specifies CASSQDRENPYEQYF.

Comments on this clonotype: This may be a read error: a much more frequent sequence differs by one nucleotide. This chain connects TRBV6-2 or TRBV6-3 to TRBJ2-5, with D uncertain. V dropped 3 bases and J dropped 13 bases, with 15 bases sitting between them. Germline CDR1 reads MNHEY; CDR2 reads SVGEGT. The CDR3 has 12 residues. This chain's CDR3 is CASSYRRYERYF. CDR3 sequence (DNA): TGTGCCAGCAGTTATCGACGTTACGAGCGGTACTTC.

Note on this clonotype: One base away lies a much larger clone, so this may be a sequencing read error. The chain has TRBV5-1 and TRBJ2-3; a weak D match, TRBD1 (6 bases). The CDR3 has 13 amino acids. In germline, CDR1 is SGHRS, CDR2 YFSETQ. V lost 6 bases to trimming and J lost 6 bases, with 14 bases between them. DNA of the CDR3: TGCGCCAGCAACCCCCCTGACAGGGATACGCAGTATTTT. Protein product: CASNPPDRDTQYF.

The chain carries TRBV12-3 or TRBV12-4 and TRBJ2-1; TRBD1 is a possible D gene (6 bases). The tail of the sequence fits TRBJ2-7 better, so the J call may be wrong. The CDR3 is 15 amino acids. CDR3 sequence (DNA): TGTGCCAGCATCCCAAGGGGGAGCTCCTACAATGAGCAGTACTTC. It is translated as CASIPRGSSYNEQYF.

This clonotype was recorded at least ten times. The chain joins TRBV27 to TRBJ2-1; no firm D call. V was cut by 0 bases and J by 5 bases, with 5 bases left in between. This CDR3 comprises 13 residues. Germline CDR1 MNHEY, CDR2 SMNVEV (reference sequence). The DNA for the CDR3 is TGTGCCAGCAGTTTATCATCTGACAATGAGCAGTTCTTC. Protein: CASSLSSDNEQFF.

This clonotype showed up just once. The chain is built from TRBV20-1 and TRBJ1-6; D is uncertain. This CDR3 comprises 13 residues. The germline V gene has CDR1 DFQATT and CDR2 SNEGSKA (reference sequence). Trimming shortened V by 2 bases and J by 7 bases, and 9 bases separated the two germline ends. DNA for the CDR3: TGCAGTGCTAGAACTGGGGTGAATTCACCCCTCCACTTT. It encodes CSARTGVNSPLHF.

The CDR3 here is CASSLAAGSSTDTQYF. The CDR3 DNA is TGTGCCAGCAGCTTAGCGGCGGGGAGTAGCACAGATACGCAGTATTTT. This chain joins TRBV7-9 and TRBJ2-3; D perhaps matches TRBD2 (6 bases). Trimming removed 0 bases from V and 0 bases from J, with 10 bases in between. The CDR3 has 16 amino acids. Germline V CDR1 and CDR2: SEHNR, FQNEAQ (reference sequence).

The J gene is TRBJ1-2, the V gene TRBV18; 9 bases align to TRBD1. The CDR3 runs to 13 residues. Germline CDR1 reads KGHSH; CDR2 reads LQKENI. J was trimmed by 6 bases and V by 6 bases; bases with no gene match: 5. The CDR3 is CASSRDREHGYTF. CDR3 coding DNA: TGTGCCAGCTCCCGGGACAGGGAACATGGCTACACCTTC.

A few counts support this clonotype. CDR3 in DNA: TGTGCCAGCAGCGCATCCCTACCCCGACAGGGGACAGATACGCAGTATTTT. Translated, it gives CASSASLPRQGTDTQYF. The chain links TRBV13 to TRBJ2-3; 8 bases are shared with TRBD1. This CDR3 region has 17 residues. Germline V gene lookup returns CDR1 PRHDT and CDR2 FYEKMQ (reference sequence). V shed 5 bases, J shed 3 bases, and the junction held 13 bases outside the gene matches.

This clonotype came up a few times. This chain joins TRBV2 and TRBJ1-2; perhaps TRBD1 as D (6 bases). Germline V gene sequence: CDR1 SNHLY, CDR2 FYNNEI. V lost 0 bases and J 1 base, leaving 6 bases between the germline ends. There are 14 residues in the CDR3. The CDR3 bases are TGTGCCAGCAGTGAAGCGGACAGTAACTATGGCTACACCTTC. Protein product: CASSEADSNYGYTF.

This chain uses TRBV20-1 with TRBJ2-2; D is unresolved. The CDR3 runs to 13 residues. Germline lookup yields CDR1 DFQATT and CDR2 SNEGSKA (reference sequence). Between the trimmed V and J ends, which lost 1 base and 5 bases, there was a span of 8 bases. In DNA form, the CDR3 reads TGCAGTGCTAGAGTAAAAGAGACCGGGGAGCTGTTTTTT. Amino acid sequence: CSARVKETGELFF.

CDR3 DNA sequence: TGTGCCAGCAGCCAGCCGGGACTAGCTAACCAGCAGTACTTC. It yields the protein CASSQPGLANQQYF. The J gene is TRBJ2-5, the V gene TRBV3-1; 9 nucleotides line up with TRBD2. Germline CDR1 is LGHDT and CDR2 is YNNKEL (reference sequence). This CDR3 is 14 amino acids long. With V trimmed by 3 bases and J by 11 bases, 10 bases remained unmatched.

This clonotype was counted at least ten times. CDR3: CSVSILAGPSSTDTQYF. CDR3 coding DNA: TGCAGCGTATCAATACTAGCGGGGCCATCTAGCACAGATACGCAGTATTTT. V usage is TRBV29-1 and J usage is TRBJ2-3; 10 nucleotides agree with TRBD2. The CDR3 is made up of 17 amino acids. After removal of 6 bases from V and 0 bases from J, the junction contained 12 bases not matched to a gene. Germline V CDR1 and CDR2: SQVTM, ANQGSEA.

This clonotype was detected a few times. J is TRBJ2-3 and V is TRBV24-1, with 7 bases fitting TRBD1. Germline-derived CDR1 and CDR2 are KGHDR and SFDVKD. The CDR3 spans 15 residues. The trim removed 2 bases at V and 5 bases at J, leaving 6 bases unmatched. This CDR3 is CATSDSRDSRDTQYF. CDR3 nucleotides: TGTGCCACCAGTGATTCCCGGGACAGTCGAGATACGCAGTATTTT.

The chain uses TRBV5-1 and TRBJ2-1, with 7 bases aligning to TRBD2. The CDR3 extends over 16 amino acids. V lost 1 base to trimming and J lost 6 bases; unmatched junction nucleotides: 10. The V gene's germline CDR1 is SGHRS and CDR2 YFSETQ. The CDR3 bases are TGCGCCAGCAGCTTGCAACCCGGGGCTAGCGGCAATGAGCAGTTCTTC. This codes for CASSLQPGASGNEQFF.

This clonotype appeared many times. The rearrangement uses TRBV29-1 and TRBJ2-7; D call uncertain. The CDR3 is 14 residues long. V lost 6 bases and J lost 5, with 20 bases in between. Looked up from germline, CDR1 is SQVTM and CDR2 is ANQGSEA. CDR3 loop: CSVTEIWSGHEQYF. In nucleotides, the CDR3 is TGCAGCGTGACGGAAATTTGGTCGGGCCACGAGCAGTACTTC.

This clonotype occurred a few times. V usage is TRBV20-1 and J usage is TRBJ1-2; D gene unclear. Germline V CDR1 and CDR2: DFQATT, SNEGSKA (reference sequence). Trimming shortened V by 3 bases and J by 4 bases, and 6 bases separated the two germline ends. This CDR3 region has 11 residues. The CDR3 spells CSARRSYGYTF. The CDR3 nucleotides read TGCAGTGCTAGGCGAAGCTATGGCTACACCTTC.

This clonotype has more than one count but fewer than ten. The V gene is TRBV27, the J gene TRBJ1-2; TRBD1 is a possible D gene (6 bases). The CDR3 runs to 16 residues. Trimming pared 2 bases from V and 0 bases from J, leaving 13 bases between. The germline V gene encodes CDR1 MNHEY and CDR2 SMNVEV (reference sequence). The CDR3 reads CASSLLAPGANYGYTF. CDR3 sequence (DNA): TGTGCCAGCAGTTTACTAGCCCCAGGGGCTAACTATGGCTACACCTTC.

This clonotype was recorded many times. The junction shows a germline mismatch at one end, possibly a read error. The chain's CDR3 is CASSLASQETQYF. In nucleotides, the CDR3 is TGTGCCAGCAGTTTGGCTAGTCAAGAGACCCAGTACTTC. The rearrangement joins TRBV5-1 to TRBJ2-5; D is undetermined. CDR1 is SGHRS and CDR2 is YFSETQ in the germline V gene. This CDR3 has 13 amino acids.

V and J are TRBV3-1 and TRBJ2-1; possible D gene TRBD2, 6 bases. The CDR3 covers 18 residues. Germline CDR1 reads LGHDT; CDR2 reads YNNKEL (reference sequence). V shed 1 base and J shed 4 bases, with 20 bases lying between them. As DNA, the CDR3 is TGTGCCAGCAGCCAAGGGGCCGGACTAAGAAGGCTTTACAATGAGCAGTTCTTC. Its protein is CASSQGAGLRRLYNEQFF.

V gene TRBV27 combines with J gene TRBJ2-7, with TRBD1 identical over 7 bases. The J call may be mistaken, given a closer DNA end match to TRBJ2-5. The length of the CDR3 is 15 residues. Germline CDR1 reads MNHEY; CDR2 reads SMNVEV (reference sequence). The CDR3: CASGQVRPRGETQYF. In DNA form, the CDR3 reads TGTGCCAGCGGCCAAGTTCGACCCAGGGGGGAGACCCAGTACTTC.

The rearrangement links TRBV12-3 or TRBV12-4 to TRBJ1-5; D ambiguous. This CDR3 comprises 13 residues. V lost 3 bases to trimming and J lost 4 bases, with 7 bases between them. The CDR3 region has the DNA TGTGCCAGCAGTTTCACCACAAATCAGCCCCAGCATTTT. Its translation: CASSFTTNQPQHF.

The CDR3 nucleotides read TGTGCCAGCAGCTTAGTCCCCATGACAGGCAACTATGGCTACACCTTC. This codes for CASSLVPMTGNYGYTF. The gene calls are TRBV7-2 and TRBJ1-2, with D maybe TRBD1 (6 bases). The CDR3 consists of 16 residues. V shed 1 base and J shed 2 bases, with 14 bases lying between them. Germline V gene lookup returns CDR1 SGHTA and CDR2 FQGNSA.

The sample holds a few counts of this clonotype. The chain carries TRBV4-2 and TRBJ2-5; 9 nucleotides match TRBD2. CDR3 length: 19 amino acids. V dropped 1 base and J dropped 1; count of bases not matched to a gene: 13. Germline CDR1 and CDR2: LGHNA and YNFKEQ. The CDR3 loop reads CASSQAGRIIAGVQETQYF. CDR3 coding DNA: TGTGCCAGCAGCCAAGCAGGGCGAATAATAGCGGGAGTCCAAGAGACCCAGTACTTC.

This clonotype was observed at least ten times. The chain is built from TRBV4-2 and TRBJ2-7; unclear D gene. The CDR3 runs 15 residues. The ends were cut back, 1 base at V and 1 base at J, with 11 bases in the middle. Germline CDR1 reads LGHNA; CDR2 reads YNFKEQ. The CDR3 nucleotides are TGTGCCAGCAGCCAAGGTCAAGGGAAATCCTACGAGCAGTACTTC. The encoded protein is CASSQGQGKSYEQYF.

This chain uses TRBV20-1 with TRBJ2-7; 7 bases are shared with TRBD2. The ends lost 3 bases at V and 7 bases at J; junction bases unmatched: 12. CDR3 size: 14 residues. Germline V CDR1 and CDR2: DFQATT, SNEGSKA (reference sequence). CDR3 region: CSASSLAAYNEQYF. The CDR3 region has the DNA TGCAGTGCTAGTAGTCTAGCGGCCTACAATGAGCAGTACTTC.